The 20 T cell receptor beta chains below all came from one sample that was sequenced in a study of blood T cells in healthy people across ages. The authors ran a second PCR of roughly 6 to 11 cycles using a sample-barcoded 5' primer and a J-beta primer mix. TCRdb re-called the 5' RACE reads through MiXCR, storing one row per CDR3 protein. Of under 1,000,000 distinct CDR3 sequences in the sample, approximately 35% were seen once. The material sequenced was blood. The source is a young man in good health.

Worth noting for this clonotype: Germline and junction disagree at one end, which may indicate a read error. The chain uses TRBV6-2 or TRBV6-3 and TRBJ1-5; 7 bases fit TRBD1. The CDR3 loop spans 15 amino acids. Germline V gene data show CDR1 as MNHEY and CDR2 as SVGEGT. The CDR3 here is CAGSGGTGVNQPQHF. The DNA for the CDR3 is TGTGCCGGCAGCGGGGGCACAGGGGTCAATCAGCCCCAGCATTTT.

The chain employs TRBV20-1 and TRBJ1-2; 7 bases agree with TRBD1. The germline gives CDR1 DFQATT, CDR2 SNEGSKA (reference sequence). Unmatched junction bases numbered 6, after V lost 3 bases and J lost 5 bases. This CDR3 comprises 13 residues. For the CDR3, the DNA is TGCAGTGCTAGTAGGGGGCAGAGATATGGCTACACCTTC. Translated: CSASRGQRYGYTF.

There are a few counts of this clonotype. This rearrangement joins TRBV4-2 to TRBJ1-5; D remains unclear. This CDR3 has 14 amino acids. V was trimmed by 0 bases and J by 7 bases, leaving 10 bases between them. Germline-derived CDR1 and CDR2 are LGHNA and YNFKEQ. The CDR3 nucleotides are TGTGCCAGCAGCCAAGATGGGGAGAGACAGCCCCAGCATTTT. Its protein is CASSQDGERQPQHF.

The chain recombines TRBV7-2 with TRBJ1-5; no clear D. Trimming removed 2 bases at V and 5 bases at J, with 7 bases between. The CDR3 extends over 13 amino acids. Germline CDR1 and CDR2: SGHTA and FQGNSA. The CDR3 DNA sequence: TGTGCCAGCAGCTTATTACCCCATCAGCCCCAGCATTTT. Protein: CASSLLPHQPQHF.

The chain carries TRBV3-1 and TRBJ2-7; D might be TRBD2 (6 bases). Germline values: CDR1 LGHDT, CDR2 YNNKEL (reference sequence). This CDR3 is 15 amino acids long. Between the trimmed V and J ends, which lost 2 bases and 2 bases, there was a span of 13 bases. Here the CDR3 reads CASSQLDSGTYEQYF. In DNA form, the CDR3 reads TGTGCCAGCAGCCAATTGGATAGCGGAACCTACGAGCAGTACTTC.

This clonotype was counted between two and nine times. The chain recombines TRBV10-3 with TRBJ1-1; D perhaps matches TRBD1 (5 bases). V lost 6 bases and J lost 8, with 13 bases in between. Germline CDR1 is ENHRY and CDR2 is SYGVKD. CDR3 length: 12 amino acids. The CDR3 coding sequence is TGTGCCATCAGGCCTGCGGGGGAGGAAGCTTTCTTT. Protein product: CAIRPAGEEAFF.

As regards this clonotype: With a much larger clone just one base away, this may be a read error. The chain links TRBV20-1 to TRBJ2-1; tentatively, D is TRBD2 (5 bases). V lost 7 bases, J lost 0 bases, and 13 bases lay in between. Germline V lookup: CDR1 DFQATT, CDR2 SNEGSKA (reference sequence). This CDR3 is built from 14 residues. CDR3 coding DNA: TGCAGTGTGTTTGGTGGGAGCTCCTACAATGAGCAGTTCTTC. Its protein product is CSVFGGSSYNEQFF.

The V and J genes are TRBV4-3 and TRBJ2-5; TRBD1 aligns across 9 bases. V gave up 3 bases and J gave up 2 bases; unmatched junction bases: 7. The germline V gene encodes CDR1 LGHNA and CDR2 YSLEER. The CDR3 extends over 16 amino acids. This CDR3 reads CASSHRPGQGQETQYF. The CDR3 DNA sequence: TGCGCCAGCAGCCATAGACCGGGACAGGGTCAAGAGACCCAGTACTTC.

J is TRBJ2-2 and V is TRBV30, with D maybe TRBD1 (6 bases). The CDR3 covers 14 residues. V lost 5 bases, J lost 2 bases, and 12 bases lay in between. Germline V lookup: CDR1 GTSNPN, CDR2 SVGIG (reference sequence). The CDR3 DNA is TGTGCCTGGGAGGGACACCGAAACACCGGGGAGCTGTTTTTT. The encoded protein is CAWEGHRNTGELFF.

V is TRBV7-6 and J is TRBJ2-7; a weak D match, TRBD1 (6 bases). From germline, CDR1 is SGHVS and CDR2 FNYEAQ. Trimming took 4 bases from V and 4 from J, leaving 14 bases between them. This CDR3 contains 14 residues. As DNA, the CDR3 is TGTGCCAGCAGCTCGACCACAACAGGGTACGAGCAGTACTTC. This encodes CASSSTTTGYEQYF.

This clonotype was observed a few times. The chain is built from TRBV24-1 and TRBJ2-2, with D unresolved. From germline, CDR1 is KGHDR and CDR2 SFDVKD. The CDR3 totals 14 residues. V shed 5 bases and J shed 2 bases, with 8 bases lying between them. The chain's CDR3 is CATSGVGNTGELFF. The CDR3 DNA follows: TGTGCCACCAGTGGTGTAGGTAACACCGGGGAGCTGTTTTTT.

This clonotype has only a few counts. This chain joins TRBV12-3 or TRBV12-4 and TRBJ1-5, with D maybe TRBD1 (5 bases). Trimming removed 6 bases from V and 1 base from J, with 16 bases in between. The CDR3 totals 16 residues. CDR3 sequence: CASSPPPGDSNQPQHF. The DNA of the CDR3 is TGTGCCAGCAGCCCTCCACCGGGGGACAGCAATCAGCCCCAGCATTTT.

The chain links TRBV7-2 to TRBJ1-5; TRBD1 matches at 9 bases. V was pared by 4 bases and J by 3 bases, with 4 bases of the junction left unmatched. The CDR3 is made up of 15 amino acids. CDR1 is SGHTA and CDR2 is FQGNSA in the germline V gene. Here the CDR3 reads CASSSGTGFNQPQHF. CDR3 sequence (DNA): TGTGCCAGCAGCTCGGGGACAGGGTTCAATCAGCCCCAGCATTTT.

Comment on this clonotype: It may be a read error: a sequence one base away is much more abundant. V usage is TRBV20-1 and J usage is TRBJ2-1; TRBD2 matches 8 bases. Germline V gene data show CDR1 as DFQATT and CDR2 as SNEGSKA (reference sequence). The CDR3 is made up of 15 amino acids. The CDR3 DNA is TGCAGTACTAGTGTACCAGCGGGGGAAACGAATGAGCAGTTCTTC. Encoded protein: CSTSVPAGETNEQFF.

The CDR3 nucleotides read TGTGCCAGCAGCCAATGGGGGGGAAGTTCACCCCTCCACTTT. Amino acid sequence: CASSQWGGSSPLHF. V gene TRBV14 combines with J gene TRBJ1-6; a possible D gene is TRBD1 (5 bases). Germline loops: CDR1 SGHDN, CDR2 FVKESK. The V end was cut by 2 bases, the J end by 9 bases, with 11 bases between. The CDR3 length is 14 residues.

V gene TRBV24-1 combines with J gene TRBJ2-1; either TRBD1 or TRBD2 may supply D (6 bases each). Germline CDR1 KGHDR, CDR2 SFDVKD. The CDR3 totals 12 residues. The ends were cut back, 10 bases at V and 10 bases at J, with 16 bases in the middle. This chain's CDR3 is CATRGPGGEQFF. The CDR3, as DNA: TGTGCCACACGGGGGCCCGGAGGAGAGCAGTTCTTC.

This clonotype was found many times. The V and J genes are TRBV7-2 and TRBJ2-7; 8 positions agree with TRBD1. J lost 3 bases, V lost 5 bases, and 9 bases had no gene match. The V gene's germline CDR1 is SGHTA and CDR2 FQGNSA. CDR3 length: 15 residues. The DNA of the CDR3 is TGTGCCAGCAGCCCCTTGACAGGGGTGATCTACGAGCAGTACTTC. Its translation: CASSPLTGVIYEQYF.

The chain combines TRBV20-1 with TRBJ1-2; the D gene is possibly TRBD1 (5 bases). Germline values: CDR1 DFQATT, CDR2 SNEGSKA (reference sequence). V shed 0 bases and J shed 4 bases, with 21 bases lying between them. The CDR3 runs 17 residues. CDR3 sequence reads: CSARDRDRRSLVYGYTF. As DNA, the CDR3 is TGCAGTGCTAGAGACCGGGACCGCCGATCCCTAGTCTATGGCTACACCTTC.

V gene TRBV7-9 combines with J gene TRBJ1-5; 11 bases align to TRBD1. Germline assignment: CDR1 SEHNR and CDR2 FQNEAQ (reference sequence). The junction had 5 bases not matched to a gene; V was cut back by 5 bases and J by 5 bases. This CDR3 spans 15 amino acids. The CDR3 here is CASSPRDRGDQPQHF. The CDR3 nucleotides are TGTGCCAGCAGCCCTCGGGACAGGGGGGATCAGCCCCAGCATTTT. Full variable domain (missing parts from reference TRBV7-9 and TRBJ1-5): DTGVSQNPRHKITKRGQNVTFRCDPISEHNRLYWYRQTLGQGPEFLTYFQNEAQLEKSRLLSDRFSAERPKGSFSTLEIQRTEQGDSAMYLCASSPRDRGDQPQHFGDGTRLSIL.

Only a few counts were recorded for this clonotype. A much larger clone lies a single base off, so this may be a read error. The chain employs TRBV12-3 or TRBV12-4 and TRBJ2-7; 7 nucleotides align to TRBD2. Trimming cost V 2 bases and J 0 bases; bases outside gene matches: 4. CDR3 size: 15 residues. CDR3: CASSLLGGSSYEQYF. CDR3 DNA: TGTGCCAGCAGTTTATTGGGCGGGAGCTCCTACGAGCAGTACTTC.